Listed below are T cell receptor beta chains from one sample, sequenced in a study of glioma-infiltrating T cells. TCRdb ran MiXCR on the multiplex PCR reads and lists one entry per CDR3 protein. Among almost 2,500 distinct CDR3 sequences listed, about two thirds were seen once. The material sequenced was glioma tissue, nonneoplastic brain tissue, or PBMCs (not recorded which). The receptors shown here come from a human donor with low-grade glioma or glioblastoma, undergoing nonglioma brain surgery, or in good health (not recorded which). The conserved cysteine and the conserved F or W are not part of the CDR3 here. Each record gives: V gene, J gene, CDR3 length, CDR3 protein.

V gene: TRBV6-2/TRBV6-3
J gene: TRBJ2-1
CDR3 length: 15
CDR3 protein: ASSYTRDRGQGYEQF

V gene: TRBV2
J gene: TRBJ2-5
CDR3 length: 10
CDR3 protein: ASRQGGETQY

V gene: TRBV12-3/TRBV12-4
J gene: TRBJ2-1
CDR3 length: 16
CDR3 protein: ASSSSSWLVSSYNEQF

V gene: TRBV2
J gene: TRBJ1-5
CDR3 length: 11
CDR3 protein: ASRGGTNQPQH

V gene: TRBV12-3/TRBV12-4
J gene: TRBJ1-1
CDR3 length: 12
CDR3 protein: ASSLESGRTEAF

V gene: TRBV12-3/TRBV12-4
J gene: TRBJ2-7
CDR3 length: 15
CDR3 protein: ASSLVPGQGMTYEQY

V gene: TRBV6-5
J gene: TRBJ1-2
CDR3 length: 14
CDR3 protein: ASSPSPGQDFYAYT

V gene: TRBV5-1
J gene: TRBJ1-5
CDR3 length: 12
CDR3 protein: SISLTPINQPQH

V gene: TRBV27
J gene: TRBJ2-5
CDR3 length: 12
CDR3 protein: ASSLTVNTDTKY

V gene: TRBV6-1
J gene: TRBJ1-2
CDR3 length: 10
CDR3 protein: ASSWDSEGYT

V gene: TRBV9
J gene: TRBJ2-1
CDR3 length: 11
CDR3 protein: ARSRQGNNEKF

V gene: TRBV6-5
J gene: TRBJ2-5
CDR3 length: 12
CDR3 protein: ASSYRGRGETQY

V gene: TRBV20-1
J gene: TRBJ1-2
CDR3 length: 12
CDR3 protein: SARRQGAQDGYT

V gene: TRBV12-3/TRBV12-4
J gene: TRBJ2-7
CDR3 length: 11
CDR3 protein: GKLGGPSYEQY

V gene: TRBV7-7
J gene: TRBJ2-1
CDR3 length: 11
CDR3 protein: ASSFTERGGQS

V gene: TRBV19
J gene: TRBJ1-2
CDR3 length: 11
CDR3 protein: ASSIRVNYGYT

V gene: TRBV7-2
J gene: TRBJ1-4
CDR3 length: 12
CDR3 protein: AGSLGGLNEKLF

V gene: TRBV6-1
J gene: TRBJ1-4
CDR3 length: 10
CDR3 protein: GRGRINEKLF

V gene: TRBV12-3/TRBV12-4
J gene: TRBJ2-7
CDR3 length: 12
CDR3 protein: ASKLGGNSDEQY

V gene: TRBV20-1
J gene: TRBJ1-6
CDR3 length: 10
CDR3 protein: APATGVSPLH

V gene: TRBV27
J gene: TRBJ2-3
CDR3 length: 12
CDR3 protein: ASSLTVRTDPQY

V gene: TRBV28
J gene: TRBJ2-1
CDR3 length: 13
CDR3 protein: ASSLASGGCDGQF

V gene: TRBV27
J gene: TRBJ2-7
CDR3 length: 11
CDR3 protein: ASSEPPGGEQY

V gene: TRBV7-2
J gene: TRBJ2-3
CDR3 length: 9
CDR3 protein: ASGRTDTQY

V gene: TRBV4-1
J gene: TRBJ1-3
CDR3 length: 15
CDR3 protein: ASSQLLTAGSGNTIY